These 3 T cell receptor beta chains were all obtained from the same sample, sequenced in a study of Graves' ophthalmopathy and Graves' hyperthyroidism. Amplified TCR beta CDR3 regions were obtained using RNA transcripts as template. Investigators did first-round RT-PCR with HTBI primers, then second-round multiplex PCR. Using its own MiXCR run on the multiplex PCR reads, TCRdb lists one record per CDR3 protein. The table shows 200,000 to 250,000 distinct CDR3 sequences, with around 42% occurring only once. Specimen: peripheral blood. Receptors originate from an adult man with Graves' ophthalmopathy.

This clonotype has a count of ten or more. V is TRBV20-1 and J is TRBJ1-1, with TRBD1 matching over 7 bases. The germline V gene has CDR1 DFQATT and CDR2 SNEGSKA (reference sequence). The ends lost 0 bases at V and 6 bases at J; junction bases unmatched: 13. The length of the CDR3 is 16 residues. The CDR3 DNA reads as TGCAGTGCTAGAGATCTTCAACGACAGGGACGTCCTGAAGCTTTCTTT. It is translated as CSARDLQRQGRPEAFF.

The chain couples TRBV7-2 to TRBJ1-5, with 9 bases identical to TRBD1. The CDR3 spans 15 residues. Germline-derived CDR1 and CDR2 are SGHTA and FQGNSA. V shed 6 bases and J 4 bases; nucleotides not matched to a gene: 7. CDR3 in amino acids: CASSAVTGGNQPQHF. The CDR3 coding sequence is TGTGCCAGCAGTGCGGTGACAGGGGGAAATCAGCCCCAGCATTTT.

To note about this clonotype: A much larger clone differs from this one at a single base, so this may be a read error. The chain combines TRBV2 with TRBJ1-6; no reliable D call. CDR3 length: 14 amino acids. The V gene lost 10 bases and the J gene lost 6 bases, with 16 bases spanning the gap. Germline CDR1 SNHLY, CDR2 FYNNEI. The CDR3 DNA reads as TGTGCCACCTCAGGAGCGGCAGCTAATTCACCCCTCCACTTT. The encoded protein is CATSGAAANSPLHF.